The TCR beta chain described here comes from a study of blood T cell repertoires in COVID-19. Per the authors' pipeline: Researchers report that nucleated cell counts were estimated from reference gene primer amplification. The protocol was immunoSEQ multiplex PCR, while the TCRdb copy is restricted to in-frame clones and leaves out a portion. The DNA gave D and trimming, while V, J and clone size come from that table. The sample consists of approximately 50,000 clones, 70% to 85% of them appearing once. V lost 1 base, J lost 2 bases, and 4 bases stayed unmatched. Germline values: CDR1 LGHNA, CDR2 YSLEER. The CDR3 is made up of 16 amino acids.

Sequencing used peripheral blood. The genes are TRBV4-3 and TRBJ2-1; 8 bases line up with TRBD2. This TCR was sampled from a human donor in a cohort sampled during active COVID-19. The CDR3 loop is CASSQVSGSTYNEQFF. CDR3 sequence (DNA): TGCGCCAGCAGCCAAGTAAGCGGGAGCACCTACAATGAGCAGTTCTTC.